This TCR beta chain comes out of a study of beta chain features in type 1 diabetes (dated 2018 in TCRdb). In the study overall: No differences in mean age, gender distribution, total cell number or subset yield were found between patients and healthy donors. In the study, recently diagnosed type 1 diabetes patients and matched healthy donors were compared on the TCRB repertoires of their sorted circulating CD4+ T cell subsets. A total of approximately 99,000,000 sorted cells were examined across all samples, and RNA yield correlated strongly with the number of cells per subset. Regulatory and stem cell-like memory subsets were obtained from only 8 patients and roughly eight healthy donors, while naive and central memory subsets were obtained from all 30 or so donors. Beyond this particular receptor, the publication reports: HLA sub-analyses involved small numbers of individuals, so any influence of HLA type on TCRB rearrangement remained unresolved. Patients with type 1 diabetes made fewer insertions and deleted more nucleotides at VDJ recombination sites, implying thymic rearrangement abnormalities. PCR may preferentially amplify shorter templates, but because patient and control samples were amplified and corrected together, any resulting skew would affect both groups equally. Naive, central memory and regulatory TCRB repertoires appeared more similar among patients than among healthy donors. Because cDNA was sequenced instead of genomic DNA, highly expressing activated cells could be over-represented, though the groups showed no difference in activation or CD3 levels. In all four CD4+ subsets, TCRB CDR3 length was moderately but significantly shorter in type 1 diabetes patients.

The entire amount of isolated RNA was reverse transcribed using the High Capacity cDNA Reverse Transcription Kit, so the sequenced TCRB transcripts were expressed ones. Deep immunoSEQ sequencing was performed on naive, central memory and regulatory T cell samples, with an average of approximately 3.9 million total reads per sample. After sorted cells were lysed in RLT buffer, RNA was extracted with DNase-treated RNeasy Micro or Mini kits, with the choice depending on cell number. To prevent cross-contamination, each cell subset was processed individually, whereas patient and healthy donor samples were processed jointly. The immunoSEQ multiplex PCR was used to amplify TCRB sequences from cDNA, generating 87-bp fragments that spanned the CDR3 region. The amplicons were sequenced using the Illumina HiSeq platform. As for the authors' bioinformatics: PCR bias was corrected computationally using synthetic template baselines, and reads within Hamming distance 2 were collapsed, with unmergeable singletons discarded. Reads were aligned to IMGT to assign V, D and J genes, CDR3 length, and insertions or deletions at six rearrangement sites. Clonotype counts were normalized to sorted cell number within each subset before computing true diversity and Gini coefficients with the tcR R package. Repertoire sharing was quantified using the overlap coefficient calculated on TCRB nucleotide sequences. In its TCRdb copy, this immuneACCESS table keeps in-frame sequences only and misses some clones. Where compared with another copy, unresolved V genes explain less than half of these, and the others have no known cause. For V, J and clone size, that table is used; D and trimming come from the DNA. Present in this sample are roughly 150,000 clones, approximately 9.1% of which were seen just once. In total, the top ten clones hold 2% to 3% of the sample.

From each donor, a single peripheral blood sample of approximately 120 mL on average was drawn into heparinised tubes. Using a panel that included CD45RO, CCR7, CD25, CD127, CD95 and CD27, naive, central memory, regulatory and stem cell-like memory CD4+ T cells were sorted on a BD FACSAria II. All sorted populations exceeded 95% purity. PBMCs were isolated right away by Lymphoprep density gradient centrifugation and were stained directly, without culture. So that batch effects would be minimized, each experiment stained and sorted samples in pairs, pairing one healthy donor with one patient. The junction carries 12 bases between V and J, which are trimmed by 3 bases and 6 bases respectively. CDR1 and CDR2 (SGHTA, FQGNSA) derive from the germline V gene. The CDR3 measures 13 amino acids from cysteine to phenylalanine. Only the CDR3 DNA stays, 39 bases, in frame from base 1. This clone showed up just a few times. This clone's antigen is unknown. Base quality data are lacking; no much larger clone is found one base away.

Material for sequencing was central memory CD4+ T cells from blood. This sequence was found in a woman aged 18-30 years in good health. Recombination linked TRBV7-2 to TRBJ2-7; perhaps TRBD1 is the D gene, with 5 bases matching. The CDR3 region: CASSLTQGTEQYF. The DNA is TGTGCCAGCAGCTTGACCCAGGGAACCGAGCAGTACTTC.